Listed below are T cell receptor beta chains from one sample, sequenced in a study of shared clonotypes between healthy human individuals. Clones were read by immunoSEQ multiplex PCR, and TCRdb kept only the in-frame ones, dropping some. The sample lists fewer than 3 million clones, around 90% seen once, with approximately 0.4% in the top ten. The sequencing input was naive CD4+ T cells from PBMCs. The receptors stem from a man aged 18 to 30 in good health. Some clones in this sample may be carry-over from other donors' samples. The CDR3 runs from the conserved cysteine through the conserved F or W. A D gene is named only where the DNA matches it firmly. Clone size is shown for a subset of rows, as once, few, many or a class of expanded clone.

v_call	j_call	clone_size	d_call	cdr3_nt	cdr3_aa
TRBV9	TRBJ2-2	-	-	TGTGCCAGCAGCCTCCCGGCCGAGGCCGGGGAGCTGTTTTTT	CASSLPAEAGELFF
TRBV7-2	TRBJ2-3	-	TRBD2	TGTGCCAGCAGCTTGGGACTAGCGGGAGGCTTGGATACGCAGTATTTT	CASSLGLAGGLDTQYF
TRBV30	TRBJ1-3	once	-	TGTGCCTGGAGTGACCCCGTATACACCATATATTTT	CAWSDPVYTIYF
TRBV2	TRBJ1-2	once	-	TGTGCCAGCAGTGAGGGGCCTAACTATGGCTACACCTTC	CASSEGPNYGYTF
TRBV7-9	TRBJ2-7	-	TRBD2	TGTGCCAGCAGCTCCTTAGCGGGAGCGCCCTACGAGCAGTACTTC	CASSSLAGAPYEQYF
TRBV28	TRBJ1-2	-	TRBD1	TGTGCCAGCAGAGATAACAGGGGGCTGGCTAACTATGGCTACACCTTC	CASRDNRGLANYGYTF
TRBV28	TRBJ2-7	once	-	TGTGCCAGCAGTTTAAAGGACATAGCCTACGAGCAGTACTTC	CASSLKDIAYEQYF
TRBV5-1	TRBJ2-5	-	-	TGCGCCAGCAGCTTGGGCAGAGGGCAAGAGACCCAGTACTTC	CASSLGRGQETQYF
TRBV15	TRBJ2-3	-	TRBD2	TGTGCCACCAGCAGAGAAACTAGCGAGTCAGATACGCAGTATTTT	CATSRETSESDTQYF
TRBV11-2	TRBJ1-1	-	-	TGTGCCAGCACCCTTAGGGGGGGAGGGGGAAGTGCTTTCTTT	CASTLRGGGGSAFF
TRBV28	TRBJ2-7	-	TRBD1	TGTGCCAGCACCTTGGGACAGAACCACGAAGGGCAGTACTTC	CASTLGQNHEGQYF
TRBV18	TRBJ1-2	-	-	TGTGCCAGCTCACCTTTCTCAGGGGCTGATGGCTACACCTTC	CASSPFSGADGYTF
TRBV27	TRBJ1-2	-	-	TGTGCCAGCAGCACCCACGAGACAACACTCTATGGCTACACCTTC	CASSTHETTLYGYTF
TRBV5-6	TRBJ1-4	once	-	TGTGCCAGCAGCTTGGGGACGCAGGAAAAACTGTTTTTT	CASSLGTQEKLFF
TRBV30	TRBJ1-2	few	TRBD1	TGTGCCTGGAGTGTGACAGGGGGAGGGCACGGCTACACCTTC	CAWSVTGGGHGYTF
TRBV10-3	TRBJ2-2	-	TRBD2	TGTGCCATTGGCCGGGGACTAGCTGGGACCGGGGAGCTGTTTTTT	CAIGRGLAGTGELFF
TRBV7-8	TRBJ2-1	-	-	TGTGCCAGCAGCACCTATCGACCGGGGGATGAGCAGTTCTTC	CASSTYRPGDEQFF
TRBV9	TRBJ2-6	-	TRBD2	TGTGCCAGCAGCGTGCCCCTAAAGGCGGGACTAGCGGATTCTGGGGCCAACGTCCTGACTTTC	CASSVPLKAGLADSGANVLTF
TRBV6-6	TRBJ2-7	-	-	TGTGCCAGCAGTTACTCACAGGGTAAAATCGACGAGCAGTACTTC	CASSYSQGKIDEQYF
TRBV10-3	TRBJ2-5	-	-	TGTGCCATCGGGGAGGAGACCCAGTACTTC	CAIGEETQYF
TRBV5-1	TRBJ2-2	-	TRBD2	TGCGCCAGCAAAGCGGGAAACACCGGGGAGCTGTTTTTT	CASKAGNTGELFF
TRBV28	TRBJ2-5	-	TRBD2	TGTGCCAGCAGTGGTAGCGGGAGGGCCCCCCCGGCCCAGTACTTC	CASSGSGRAPPAQYF
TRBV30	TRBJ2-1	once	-	TGTGCCTGGGGGAGCCCGCAGTTCTTC	CAWGSPQFF
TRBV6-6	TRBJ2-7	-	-	TGTGCCAGCAGTTACGGAGTCGGACGGAGCTCCTACGAGCAGTACTTC	CASSYGVGRSSYEQYF
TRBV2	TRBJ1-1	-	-	TGTGCCAGCAGTGAACAGGGAATGAACACTGAAGCTTTCTTT	CASSEQGMNTEAFF
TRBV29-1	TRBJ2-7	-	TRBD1	TGCAGCGTCCGAAACCACCGACAGGGTGCGGGTGAGCAGTACTTC	CSVRNHRQGAGEQYF
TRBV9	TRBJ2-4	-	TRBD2	TGTGCCAGCACCGTGTTCATTACTATCATCTTGGCGGGAGGGACTAAAAACATTCAGTACTTC	CASTVFITIILAGGTKNIQYF
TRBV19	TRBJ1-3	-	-	TGTGCCAGTAGCAGAACCTCTGGAAACACCATATATTTT	CASSRTSGNTIYF
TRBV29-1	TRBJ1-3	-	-	TGCAGCGTTGGTCAGGCTGGAAACACCATATATTTT	CSVGQAGNTIYF
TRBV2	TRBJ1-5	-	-	TGTGCCAGCAGTTTGGACGGATTTCAGCCCCAGCATTTT	CASSLDGFQPQHF
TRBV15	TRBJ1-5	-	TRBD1	TGTGCCACCAGCAGAGATCGGGACAGGTCTTGGCCCCAGCATTTT	CATSRDRDRSWPQHF
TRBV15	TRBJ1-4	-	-	TGTGCCACCAGCAGATCGTACTCCTTGGGGGGCCGTAATGAAAAACTGTTTTTT	CATSRSYSLGGRNEKLFF
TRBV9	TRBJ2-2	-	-	TGTGCCAGCAGCGGGACAGTGAACACCGGGGAGCTGTTTTTT	CASSGTVNTGELFF
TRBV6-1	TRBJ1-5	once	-	TGTGCCAGCACTCTAACTCTAAATCAGCCCCAGCATTTT	CASTLTLNQPQHF
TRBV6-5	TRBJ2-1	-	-	TGTGCCAGCAGTTCGCCCGGTAGGCAAAGCCAGTTCTTC	CASSSPGRQSQFF
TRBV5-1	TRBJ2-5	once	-	TGCGCCAGCAGCTTGACCGGGACGGAAGAGACCCAGTACTTC	CASSLTGTEETQYF
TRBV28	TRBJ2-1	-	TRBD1	TGTGCCAGCAGTGTACCCGGACAGGGTAGGTACAATGAGCAGTTCTTC	CASSVPGQGRYNEQFF
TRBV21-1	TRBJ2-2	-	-	TGTGCCAGCAGCAAAGCAGGGCCCCCGAGGAACACCGGGGAGCTGTTTTTT	CASSKAGPPRNTGELFF
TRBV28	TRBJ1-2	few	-	TGTGCCAGCAGTTCTACCTATGGCTACACCTTC	CASSSTYGYTF
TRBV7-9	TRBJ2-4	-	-	TGTGCCAGCAGCTCCTTGGACAGAAACATTCAGTACTTC	CASSSLDRNIQYF
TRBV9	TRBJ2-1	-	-	TGTGCCAGCAGCGTAGGGTCCCGTTTGAATGAGCAGTTCTTC	CASSVGSRLNEQFF
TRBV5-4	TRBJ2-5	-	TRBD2	TGTGCCAGCACCCGAAGGGAGGGCCAGGAGACCCAGTACTTC	CASTRREGQETQYF
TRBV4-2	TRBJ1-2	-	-	TGTGCCAGCAGCCAAGTCATCGGGTCGACAAACACTAACTATGGCTACACCTTC	CASSQVIGSTNTNYGYTF
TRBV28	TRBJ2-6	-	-	TGTGCCAGCAGTCCCCGTCTGATCTCTGGGGCCAACGTCCTGACTTTC	CASSPRLISGANVLTF
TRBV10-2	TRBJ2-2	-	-	TGCGCCAGCAAAGTATCCGGGGCTCAGGCCGGGGAGCTGTTTTTT	CASKVSGAQAGELFF
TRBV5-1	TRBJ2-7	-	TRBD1	TGCGCCAGCAGCTTGGGACTCGGGACAGGGGGCCACGAGCAGTACTTC	CASSLGLGTGGHEQYF
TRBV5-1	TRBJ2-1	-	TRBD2	TGCGCCAGCAGCTTGGGGGGCGGGAGAGTAAATGAGCAGTTCTTC	CASSLGGGRVNEQFF
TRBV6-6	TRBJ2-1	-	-	TGTGCCAGCAGTTATATGACAGGCTACAATGAGCAGTTCTTC	CASSYMTGYNEQFF
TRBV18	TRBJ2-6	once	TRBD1	TGTGCCAGCGCATGGACAGGGGCCGCCTCTGGGGCCAACGTCCTGACTTTC	CASAWTGAASGANVLTF
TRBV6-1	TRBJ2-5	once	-	TGTGCCAGCAGTGAAACCCTCTACCAAGAGACCCAGTACTTC	CASSETLYQETQYF
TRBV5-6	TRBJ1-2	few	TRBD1	TGTGCCAGCAGCTTGGTAGCAGGGGGGTTAGCTAACTATGGCTACACCTTC	CASSLVAGGLANYGYTF
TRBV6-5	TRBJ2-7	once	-	TGTGCCAGCAGTTACTCCCCAGGGACCTACGAGCAGTACTTC	CASSYSPGTYEQYF
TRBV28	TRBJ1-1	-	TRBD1	TGTGCCAGCAGTTTAACCGGACAGGGGGCGCGGATCGATGAAGCTTTCTTT	CASSLTGQGARIDEAFF
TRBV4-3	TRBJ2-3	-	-	TGCGCCAGCAGCAACACCTTCACAGATACGCAGTATTTT	CASSNTFTDTQYF
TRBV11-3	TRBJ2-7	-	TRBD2	TGTGCCAGCAGCCCTACTAGCGGAAGCTCCTACGAGCAGTACTTC	CASSPTSGSSYEQYF
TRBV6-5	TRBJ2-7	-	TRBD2	TGTGCCAGCAGTTACACTAGCGGGAGGCCCTCGGAGCAGTACTTC	CASSYTSGRPSEQYF
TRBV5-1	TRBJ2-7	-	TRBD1	TGCGCCAGCAGCTTGGGCAGGGGGCTCTCCTACGAGCAGTACTTC	CASSLGRGLSYEQYF
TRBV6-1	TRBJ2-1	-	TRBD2	TGTGCCAGCAGTGACCTAGCGGGAGTGCTCAATGAGCAGTTCTTC	CASSDLAGVLNEQFF
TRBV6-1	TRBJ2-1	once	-	TGTGCCAGCAGTGAATGGTACAGGGAGAAGTTCTTC	CASSEWYREKFF
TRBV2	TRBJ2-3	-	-	TGTGCCAGCATAAGGGAGGTGGCAGATACGCAGTATTTT	CASIREVADTQYF